This TCR beta chain was profiled in a study of shared clonotypes between healthy human individuals (TCRdb year 2020). Regarding the study in general: The cohort comprised two women and a few men aged 18 to 49 years. To estimate repertoire size and how much clonotype sharing occurs between individuals, the study deeply sequenced the blood TCR repertoires of several healthy adults. For each donor, CD4 naive and CD4 memory were each given three plates, CD8 naive was given two plates, and CD8 memory was given one plate. Between about 0.85 and 9.5 billion PBMCs per donor were obtained by leukapheresis. Libraries were prepared and TCR repertoires were sequenced by different laboratories using diverse techniques, in order to increase sequencing depth and limit assay-specific biases. Findings and caveats that apply to the study as a whole: Naive subsets generally had larger estimated clonotype richness than memory subsets. Sampling was restricted to blood, and TCR repertoires in tissues likely differ from the TCR repertoires found in blood. About 5% of naive CD4, 3.5% of naive CD8, roughly 2.4% of memory CD4, and 0.4% of memory CD8 clonotypes were shared across several donors. Compared with non-shared clonotypes, the clonotypes found in all four sorted-subset donors had higher generation probabilities. Even with the large sequencing depth, rarefaction of the sorted-subset datasets indicated that sequencing was incomplete. Because the study included only a small number of donors, the genetic and exposure-history diversity represented was limited. Pairwise subsampling indicated that sequencing depth was expected to affect the degree of clonotype sharing among donors.

CD8 naive samples were CD45RO-negative cells positively selected for CCR7, giving a CD45RA+CCR7+ population that excluded TemRA cells. The donors were healthy, HIV-negative adults with no recently reported acute infections or vaccinations. All donors were Caucasian adults living in Nashville, Tennessee, USA. After blood collection by leukapheresis, PBMCs were isolated using Ficoll-Histopaque density gradient centrifugation and then cryopreserved in the vapor phase of liquid nitrogen. Analytical flow cytometry was used to check the purity and quantity of each magnetically sorted T cell population. Each sorted fraction had its genomic DNA isolated and then quantified by UV absorbance on a Nanodrop 2000c. Using the deep immunoSEQ assay, TCR CDR3 regions were amplified from genomic DNA by multiplex PCR. For each cell subset, the extracted genomic DNA was distributed evenly across all wells of several immunoSEQ 96-well plates, and each plate served as one replicate. Each replicate PCR for sorted subsets received approximately 200 ng genomic DNA, equal to tens of thousands of T cell genomes. Purified libraries were quantified with a Qubit 3.0 fluorometer, sized on a Bioanalyzer 2100, and re-quantified with the KAPA Library Quantification kit. Every immunoSEQ 96-well plate was sequenced on a separate single-read 150-cycle Illumina NextSeq 550 flow cell. The authors processed their data as follows. Because only junctional sequences without quality scores were contained in the immunoSEQ output, filtering matching that applied to full-length reads could not be performed. Sequences were annotated with PyIR, a Python wrapper for IgBLAST v1.9, using IMGT germline references to assign V/J genes and CDR3. Reads with weak V/J assignments (E-value above 1e-6), missing CDR3, stop codons, out-of-frame junctions, or ambiguous translated residues were removed. V3J clonotypes were defined as sequences sharing the same inferred V gene, J gene, and CDR3 amino acid sequence. The percentage overlap between two repertoires was calculated by dividing the number of shared unique clonotypes by the size of the smaller repertoire. Repertoire richness was assessed with RTK rarefaction, the Chao1 estimator, and Recon v2.1 estimates of unobserved clonotypes. For all TCRbeta clonotypes obtained by the gDNA method from a handful of donors, generation probabilities were computed with OLGA. Imported from immuneACCESS, the table was reduced by TCRdb to in-frame sequences with V and J called. These copies leave out some clones; in studies compared against another copy, an unresolved V gene accounts for under half, and the cause of the remainder is not known. V, J and clone size reflect that table, while D and trimming were determined from the DNA. The sample table shows about 2.2 million clones, and 93% are seen once. The top ten hold more than 1.5% of the sample.

A word on this clone: Its specific antigen is unknown. Base qualities are not provided; no much larger clone lies one nucleotide away.

This clonotype was obtained from a man between 18 and 35 years old in good health. Some clones in this sample may be carry-over from other donors' samples. The sequencing input was naive CD8+ T cells from PBMCs. According to the study, the label for this sample's cell subset or site signals: CD45RA+CCR7+.

The nucleotide sequence is given as TGTGCCAGCAGCCCCGGACCCCGTGGCTACACCTTC. This codes for CASSPGPRGYTF. The rearrangement combines TRBV27 with TRBJ1-2, with the D gene not confidently named. V sheds 6 bases and J sheds 7 bases, leaving 12 bases between their ends. Inclusive of the bounding cysteine and phenylalanine, the CDR3 is 12 residues long. Only CDR3 DNA is held: 36 bases, read in frame from base 1. CDR1 and CDR2, looked up from the germline V gene (reference sequence), are MNHEY and SMNVEV.